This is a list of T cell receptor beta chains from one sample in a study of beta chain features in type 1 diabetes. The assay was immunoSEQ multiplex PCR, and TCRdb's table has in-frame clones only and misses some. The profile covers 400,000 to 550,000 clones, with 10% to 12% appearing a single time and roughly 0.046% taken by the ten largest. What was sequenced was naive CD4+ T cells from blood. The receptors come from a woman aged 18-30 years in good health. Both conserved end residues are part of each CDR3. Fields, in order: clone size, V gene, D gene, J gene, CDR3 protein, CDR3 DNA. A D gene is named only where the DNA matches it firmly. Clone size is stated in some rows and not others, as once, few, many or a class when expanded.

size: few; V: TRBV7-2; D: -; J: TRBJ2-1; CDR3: CASRKGSYNEQFF; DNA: TGTGCCAGCAGAAAGGGCAGCTACAATGAGCAGTTCTTC
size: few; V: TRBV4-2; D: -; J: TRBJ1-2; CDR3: CASSQGGGSHYGYTF; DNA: TGTGCCAGCAGCCAAGGCGGGGGCTCTCACTATGGCTACACCTTC
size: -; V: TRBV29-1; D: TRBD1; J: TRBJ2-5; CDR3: CSVGGTGGAGTQYF; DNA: TGCAGCGTTGGGGGGACAGGGGGAGCTGGGACCCAGTACTTC
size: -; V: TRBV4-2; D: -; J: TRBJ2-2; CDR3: CASSPSTRTGLFF; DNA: TGTGCCAGCAGCCCTTCTACCAGGACCGGGCTGTTTTTT
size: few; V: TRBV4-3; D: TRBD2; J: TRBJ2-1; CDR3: CASSQGTSGYNEQFF; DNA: TGCGCCAGCAGCCAGGGGACTAGCGGGTACAATGAGCAGTTCTTC
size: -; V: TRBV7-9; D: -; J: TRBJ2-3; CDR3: CASSLWARGAPADTQYF; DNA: TGTGCCAGCAGCTTATGGGCCCGGGGGGCCCCGGCAGATACGCAGTATTTT
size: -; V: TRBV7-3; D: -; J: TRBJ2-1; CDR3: CASSRSIVAANEQFF; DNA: TGTGCCAGCAGCAGAAGCATCGTGGCGGCCAATGAGCAGTTCTTC
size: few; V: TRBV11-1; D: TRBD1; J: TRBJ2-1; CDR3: CASSPLQGAALYNEQFF; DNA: TGTGCCAGCAGCCCGCTACAGGGGGCAGCCCTCTACAATGAGCAGTTCTTC
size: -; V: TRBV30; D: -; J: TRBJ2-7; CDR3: CAWSSTVLGYEQYF; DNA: TGTGCCTGGAGCTCGACAGTGTTGGGCTACGAGCAGTACTTC
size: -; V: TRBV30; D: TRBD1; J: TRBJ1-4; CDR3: CACSPLTYDRATNEKLFF; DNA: TGTGCCTGTAGTCCCCTCACCTACGACAGGGCAACTAATGAAAAACTGTTTTTT
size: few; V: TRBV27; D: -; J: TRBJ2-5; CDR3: CASSRVGLVQETQYF; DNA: TGTGCCAGCAGCAGGGTGGGGTTAGTCCAAGAGACCCAGTACTTC
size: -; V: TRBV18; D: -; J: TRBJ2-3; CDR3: CASSPMGKRVTDTQYF; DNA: TGTGCCAGCTCACCAATGGGGAAGAGGGTCACAGATACGCAGTATTTT
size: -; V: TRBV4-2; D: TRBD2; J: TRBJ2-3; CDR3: CASSQTGTRADTQYF; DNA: TGTGCCAGCAGCCAAACCGGGACTAGGGCAGATACGCAGTATTTT
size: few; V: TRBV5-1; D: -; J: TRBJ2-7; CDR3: CASSNTGFPSYEQYF; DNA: TGCGCCAGCAGTAACACAGGGTTCCCCTCCTACGAGCAGTACTTC
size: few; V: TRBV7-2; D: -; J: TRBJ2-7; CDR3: CASSSYSEQYF; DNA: TGTGCCAGCAGCTCCTATTCCGAGCAGTACTTC
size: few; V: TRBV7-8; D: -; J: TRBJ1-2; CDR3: CASTHLGNYGYTF; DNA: TGTGCCAGCACCCACCTGGGGAACTATGGCTACACCTTC
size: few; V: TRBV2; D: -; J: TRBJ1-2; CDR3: CASSVGSYYGYTF; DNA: TGTGCCAGCTCCGTAGGCAGCTACTATGGCTACACCTTC
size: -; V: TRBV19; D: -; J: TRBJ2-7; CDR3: CASSISEHEQYF; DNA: TGTGCCAGTAGTATCTCTGAGCACGAGCAGTACTTC
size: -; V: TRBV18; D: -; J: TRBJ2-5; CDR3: CASSPSTGYQETQYF; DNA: TGTGCCAGCTCACCTTCAACAGGGTACCAAGAGACCCAGTACTTC
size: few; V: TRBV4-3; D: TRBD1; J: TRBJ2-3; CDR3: CASSQRQGVFGDTQYF; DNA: TGCGCCAGCAGCCAACGACAGGGGGTTTTTGGAGATACGCAGTATTTT
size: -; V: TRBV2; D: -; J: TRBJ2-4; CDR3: CASNRLVASKNIQYF; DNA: TGTGCCAGCAACCGACTAGTTGCGTCCAAAAACATTCAGTACTTC
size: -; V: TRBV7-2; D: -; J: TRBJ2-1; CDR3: CASSLVGGYSYNEQFF; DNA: TGTGCCAGCAGCTTAGTCGGGGGTTACTCCTACAATGAGCAGTTCTTC
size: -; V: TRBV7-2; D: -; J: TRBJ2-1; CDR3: CASRSGEGHYNEQFF; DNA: TGTGCCAGCAGGTCGGGAGAGGGGCACTACAATGAGCAGTTCTTC
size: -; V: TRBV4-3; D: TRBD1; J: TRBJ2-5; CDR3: CASSQRTGLETQYF; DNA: TGCGCCAGCAGCCAAAGGACAGGGTTAGAGACCCAGTACTTC
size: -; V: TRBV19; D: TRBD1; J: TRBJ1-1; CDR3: CASSRQGFTEAFF; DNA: TGTGCCAGTAGTAGACAGGGGTTTACTGAAGCTTTCTTT
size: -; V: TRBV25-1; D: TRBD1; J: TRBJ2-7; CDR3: CASSESGTGKPYEQYF; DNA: TGTGCCAGCAGTGAATCCGGGACAGGGAAGCCATACGAGCAGTACTTC
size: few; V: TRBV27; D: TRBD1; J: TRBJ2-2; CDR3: CASSLPGTANTGELFF; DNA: TGTGCCAGCAGTCTACCCGGGACAGCGAACACCGGGGAGCTGTTTTTT
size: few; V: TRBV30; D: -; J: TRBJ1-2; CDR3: CAWNWGPDGYTF; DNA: TGTGCCTGGAACTGGGGGCCAGATGGCTACACCTTC
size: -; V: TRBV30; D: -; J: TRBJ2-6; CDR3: CAWDRSGSGANVLTF; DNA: TGTGCCTGGGACCGTTCCGGCTCTGGGGCCAACGTCCTGACTTTC
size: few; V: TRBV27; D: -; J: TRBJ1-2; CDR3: CASSPGQNLLYGYTF; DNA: TGTGCCAGCAGTCCAGGACAGAACCTACTCTATGGCTACACCTTC
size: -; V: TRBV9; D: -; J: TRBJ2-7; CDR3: CASSLGFKDSYEQYF; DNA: TGTGCCAGCAGCCTGGGATTCAAGGATTCCTACGAGCAGTACTTC
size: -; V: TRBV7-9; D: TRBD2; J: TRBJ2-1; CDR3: CASFKTGTNSKNEQFF; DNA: TGTGCCAGCTTCAAAACCGGGACTAACTCAAAAAATGAGCAGTTCTTC